Detailed here is one TCR beta chain. What it recognizes is unknown. V shed 3 bases and J shed 6 bases, with 21 bases lying between them. The CDR3 sequence is 17 residues long. The germline V gene has CDR1 SGHRS and CDR2 YFSETQ. The entry originates in a study of shared clonotypes between healthy human individuals. Study observations and caveats: In having few donors, the study represented limited genetic and exposure-history diversity. Relative to memory subsets, naive subsets generally showed larger estimated richness. With several donors compared, roughly 5% of naive CD4 clonotypes were shared.

Libraries were prepared by immunoSEQ multiplex PCR; TCRdb keeps only in-frame clonotypes and omits some of them. The table lists under 750,000 clones, 55% to 80% of them singletons. The chain employs TRBV5-1 and TRBJ2-2; TRBD1 or TRBD2 may be the D gene (5 bases each). Source material: memory CD4+ T cells sorted from blood. As to subset: CD45RA-negative fraction. The origin of this receptor is a young woman in good health. CDR3 sequence (DNA): TGCGCCAGCAGCTCCGGGACCGGTGTTGGGTTTCCCGGGGAGCTGTTTTTT. As protein: CASSSGTGVGFPGELFF.